These 7 T cell receptor beta chains were all obtained from the same sample, sequenced in a study of metastatic and nonmetastatic thyroid tumors. With MiXCR, TCRdb reprocessed the PCR reads. The table has about 32,000 clones, about 20% seen once. Each patient came to thyroid surgery without any prior treatment (of any kind). Specimen: blood. These receptors all come from a female donor with papillary thyroid cancer or a benign thyroid nodule (not recorded which). Some clones in this sample may be carry-over from other donors' samples.

This clone was observed many times. This chain connects TRBV12-3 or TRBV12-4 to TRBJ1-5, with 7 positions matching TRBD1. With V trimmed by 5 bases and J by 8 bases, 6 bases remained unmatched. There are 13 residues in the CDR3. The CDR3 sequence is CASSRGDREPQHF. The DNA for the CDR3 is TGTGCCAGCAGTCGAGGGGACAGAGAGCCCCAGCATTTT.

This clone was picked up a small number of times. The chain has TRBV12-3 or TRBV12-4 and TRBJ1-1; D not resolved. Between the trimmed V and J ends, which lost 1 base and 1 base, there was a span of 7 bases. The CDR3 is 14 residues long. The CDR3 nucleotides are TGTGCCAGCAGTTTAGTCTTCGGGAACACTGAAGCTTTCTTT. Protein: CASSLVFGNTEAFF.

This clone was counted at least ten times. The gene calls are TRBV11-2 and TRBJ2-5, with 10 bases that match TRBD1. The CDR3 has 15 amino acids. Germline V lookup: CDR1 SGHAT, CDR2 FQNNGV. With V trimmed by 6 bases and J by 4 bases, 8 bases remained unmatched. The CDR3 DNA sequence: TGTGCCAGCAGTTCGACAGGGGGCGCAGGAGAGACCCAGTACTTC. Encoded protein: CASSSTGGAGETQYF.

This clone qualifies as medium-sized. The gene calls are TRBV5-1 and TRBJ1-2; the D is unclear. Germline V CDR1 and CDR2: SGHRS, YFSETQ. Deletions cut 2 bases from V and 0 bases from J, with 11 bases between. The CDR3 loop spans 15 amino acids. Here the CDR3 DNA reads TGCGCCAGCAGCTTAACGGGATCTACTAACTATGGCTACACCTTC. Amino acids: CASSLTGSTNYGYTF. The full variable domain, with the rest looked up from reference TRBV5-1 and TRBJ1-2, is KAGVTQTPRYLIKTRGQQVTLSCSPISGHRSVSWYQQTPGQGLQFLFEYFSETQRNKGNFPGRFSGRQFSNSRSEMNVSTLELGDSALYLCASSLTGSTNYGYTFGSGTRLTVV.

This clone was observed a handful of times. V and J are TRBV6-5 and TRBJ1-1; D is unresolved. Germline CDR1 reads MNHEY; CDR2 reads SVGAGI. This CDR3 is 14 amino acids long. Trimming took off 0 bases at V and 5 bases at J, with 10 bases between the two ends. This chain's CDR3 is CASSYSSGRTEAFF. Here the CDR3 DNA reads TGTGCCAGCAGTTACTCGAGTGGGAGGACTGAAGCTTTCTTT.

V is TRBV5-1 and J is TRBJ2-5, with TRBD2 matching over 8 bases. Looked up from germline, CDR1 is SGHRS and CDR2 is YFSETQ. CDR3 size: 15 residues. Trimming cost V 2 bases and J 4 bases; bases outside gene matches: 7. As DNA, the CDR3 is TGCGCCAGCAGCTTTGGGGGACTAGAAGGAGAGACCCAGTACTTC. Its translation is CASSFGGLEGETQYF.

This clone was seen only a few times. The chain combines TRBV6-4 with TRBJ1-6, with TRBD1 identical over 8 bases. With V trimmed by 6 bases and J by 7 bases, 5 bases remained unmatched. This CDR3 region has 14 residues. In germline, CDR1 is MRHNA, CDR2 SNTAGT. The CDR3 sequence is CASSADRDNSPLHF. In DNA, the CDR3 is TGTGCCAGCAGCGCGGACAGGGACAATTCACCCCTCCACTTT.